The entry below describes one TCR beta chain. The V gene lost 5 bases and the J gene lost 4 bases, with 18 bases spanning the gap. The germline V gene encodes CDR1 SGHTA and CDR2 FQGNSA. The CDR3 has 15 residues. The data were obtained in a study of PD-L1 blockade in urothelial cancer. Study details: At 3 weeks after treatment start (second dose) and again at 6 weeks, blood was analyzed. The median number of T cells present in blood samples was around 150,000.

Sequencing was performed with immunoSEQ multiplex PCR; in TCRdb, only in-frame clones are kept and a portion is missing. Of 85,000 to 100,000 clones in the sample, roughly 90% were seen once. The rearrangement uses TRBV7-2 and TRBJ2-7; possible D gene TRBD1, 6 bases. This specimen consisted of PBMCs, obtained around atezolizumab (anti-PD-L1) treatment. This TCR derives from a man in his sixties with urothelial cancer. DNA of the CDR3: TGTGCCAGCAGCACAGCGACAGGAGCCATTTACGAGCAGTACTTC. The encoded protein is CASSTATGAIYEQYF.